Presented here are 5 T cell receptor beta chains from one specimen sequenced in a study of cytomegalovirus exposure and HLA in healthy donors. The PCR used 60 Vbeta and 13 Jbeta primers. The assay was immunoSEQ multiplex PCR, and TCRdb's table has in-frame clones only and misses some. The sample records roughly 61,000 clones, about 84% being singletons. Input material: PBMCs. These receptors were taken from a male donor in good health and CMV-seronegative.

The rearrangement joins TRBV7-3 to TRBJ2-3; 9 bases align to TRBD1. The CDR3 consists of 16 residues. V was pared by 2 bases and J by 2 bases, with 5 bases of the junction left unmatched. The germline V gene has CDR1 SGHTA and CDR2 FQGTGA. CDR3 in DNA: TGTGCCAGCAGCTTAGGGACAGGGTTTAACACAGATACGCAGTATTTT. This codes for CASSLGTGFNTDTQYF.

The table lists this clone with a few counts. This chain connects TRBV4-3 to TRBJ2-7, with a possible D match to TRBD1 (5 bases). The V end was cut by 0 bases, the J end by 2 bases, with 8 bases between. The CDR3 has 14 residues. Per the germline V gene, CDR1 is LGHNA and CDR2 is YSLEER. DNA for the CDR3: TGCGCCAGCAGCCAAGAAGGCAGGGCCTACGAGCAGTACTTC. Amino acid sequence: CASSQEGRAYEQYF.

Regarding this clone: The CDR3 carries no conserved terminal phenylalanine or tryptophan, so it likely arises from a read error. The DNA is left out, because the CDR3 cannot be placed on it with certainty; the CDR3 is given as TCRdb lists it. CDR3 region: CASTSGAG. V gene TRBV2 combines with J gene TRBJ1-2; the DNA was not compared with TRBD1, the D call given in the table. The V gene's germline CDR1 is SNHLY and CDR2 FYNNEI. A total of 8 residues make up the CDR3, ends included.

J is TRBJ1-2 and V is TRBV7-2; tentative D call: TRBD1 (5 bases). V dropped 1 base and J dropped 2 bases, with 11 bases sitting between them. The germline V gene encodes CDR1 SGHTA and CDR2 FQGNSA. The CDR3 length is 15 residues. The DNA of the CDR3 is TGTGCCAGCAGCTTAGTGGGGGGGGAAAACTATGGCTACACCTTC. This encodes CASSLVGGENYGYTF.

The chain couples TRBV29-1 to TRBJ1-2, with TRBD1 matching 9 bases. CDR3 length: 15 amino acids. V lost 6 bases and J lost 3; bases outside the gene matches: 11. Per germline, CDR1 SQVTM and CDR2 ANQGSEA. CDR3 region: CSVDKSGQGHYGYTF. The DNA for the CDR3 is TGCAGCGTCGACAAATCGGGACAGGGCCACTATGGCTACACCTTC.